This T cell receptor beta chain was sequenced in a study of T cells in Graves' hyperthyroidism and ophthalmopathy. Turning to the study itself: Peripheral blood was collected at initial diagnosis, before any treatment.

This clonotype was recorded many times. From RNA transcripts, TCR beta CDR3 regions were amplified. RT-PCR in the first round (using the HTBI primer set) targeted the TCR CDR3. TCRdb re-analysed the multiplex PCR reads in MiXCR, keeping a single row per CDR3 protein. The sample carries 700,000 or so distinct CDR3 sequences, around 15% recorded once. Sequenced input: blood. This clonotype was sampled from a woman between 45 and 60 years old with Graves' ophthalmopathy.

CDR3 loop: CSVDRTGGYGYTF. The CDR3 DNA follows: TGCAGCGTTGATCGGACAGGGGGCTATGGCTACACCTTC. V usage is TRBV29-1 and J usage is TRBJ1-2, with 10 bases aligning to TRBD1. Germline V gene sequence: CDR1 SQVTM, CDR2 ANQGSEA. The CDR3 covers 13 residues. The V and J ends lost 3 bases and 4 bases, in that order; junction bases with no gene match: 2. Combining the CDR3 with reference TRBV29-1 and TRBJ1-2 gives the whole variable domain SAVISQKPSRDICQRGTSLTIQCQVDSQVTMMFWYRQQPGQSLTLIATANQGSEATYESGFVIDKFPISRPNLTFSTLTVSNMSPEDSSIYLCSVDRTGGYGYTFGSGTRLTVV.